The rows below give T cell receptor beta chains drawn from one sample of a study of T cell repertoires in cytomegalovirus infection. These TCRs are of unknown antigen specificity. Each CDR3 protein gets one entry after TCRdb re-called the reads with MiXCR. The table has roughly 990,000 distinct CDR3 sequences, roughly 30% seen once. The source material was cultured CD8+ T cells from PBMCs, sampled from culture after CMV antigen stimulation. The receptor source for this set is a human donor in good health (CMV status not recorded). Some clones in this sample may be carry-over from other donors' samples. The CDR3 runs from the conserved cysteine through the conserved F or W.

j_call v_call cdr3_aa
TRBJ2-7 TRBV20-1 CSASRQGSHEQYF
TRBJ2-3 TRBV3-1 CASSVRGPEDTQYF
TRBJ1-2 TRBV7-9 CASSDGDSANYGYTF
TRBJ1-1 TRBV5-6 CASSLIADTEAFF
TRBJ1-5 TRBV19 CASQRGFGLPQHF
TRBJ2-7 TRBV7-8 CASSSYSGTGAGEQYF
TRBJ2-1 TRBV28 CASSVSGTVHNEQFF
TRBJ1-2 TRBV6-2/TRBV6-3 CASSYEGLSNALNGYTF
TRBJ2-1 TRBV7-6 CASSLTGQGFYNEQFF
TRBJ1-1 TRBV7-6 CASSSFGGPMNTEAFF
TRBJ1-2 TRBV7-2 CASSLARKGGGDYGYTF
TRBJ2-7 TRBV6-6 CASRRQGSIHEQYF
TRBJ1-1 TRBV28 CASSPPFNTGYNTEAFF
TRBJ2-1 TRBV10-2 CASSEVGQGLHEQFF
TRBJ2-1 TRBV29-1 CSVYGQENNEQFF
TRBJ1-1 TRBV4-1 CASSRSTEAFF
TRBJ2-3 TRBV6-2/TRBV6-3 CASSSGGTADTQYF
TRBJ1-1 TRBV19 CASSISTAGTEAFF
TRBJ1-4 TRBV7-9 CASSLDQENEKLFF
TRBJ2-1 TRBV6-2/TRBV6-3 CARGYNEQFF
TRBJ1-2 TRBV6-2/TRBV6-3 CASEGQARGYTF
TRBJ2-1 TRBV27 CASSLLGGGYNEQFF
TRBJ1-5 TRBV18 CASSQKQGTSNQPQHF
TRBJ2-7 TRBV10-3 CAIKWDRSYEQYF
TRBJ1-1 TRBV10-3 CAIKILRAIGTGAHMNTKAFF
TRBJ2-3 TRBV9 CASSTGLAGPVTDTQYF
TRBJ1-5 TRBV5-1 CASSLEGGGNQPQHF
TRBJ2-3 TRBV5-5 CASSPSAASTDTQYF